Following are 22 T cell receptor beta chains from one sample sequenced in a study of T cells expressing NK-cell markers. TCRdb reanalyzed the 5' RACE reads and collapses them to one entry per CDR3 protein, without DNA. Its table lists approximately 460,000 distinct CDR3 sequences. The sequenced sample consisted of blood T cells: a sorted CD56 or NKG2C T cell subset, CD4+ or CD8+ T cells, or bulk PBMC T cells (not recorded which). The origin of the receptors is a woman between 18 and 70 years old in good health.

This rearrangement joins TRBV12-3 or TRBV12-4 to TRBJ1-5. There are 15 residues in the CDR3. The chain's CDR3 is CASSPERTFNQPQHF.

V gene TRBV3-1 combines with J gene TRBJ2-3; with no DNA, the TCRdb D assignment of TRBD1 cannot be verified. Germline assignment: CDR1 LGHDT and CDR2 YNNKEL (reference sequence). CDR3 size: 16 residues. The CDR3 here is CASSQVQEGAGDTQYF.

The rearrangement uses TRBV4-3 and TRBJ2-6; TCRdb reports TRBD2, a call that lacks DNA to check it against. Germline assignment: CDR1 LGHNA and CDR2 YSLEER. The CDR3 contains 19 residues. The CDR3 region is CASSPKTGLISSGANVLTF.

This chain joins TRBV20-1 and TRBJ2-7; TCRdb returns TRBD2, unconfirmable since there is no DNA. From germline, CDR1 is DFQATT and CDR2 SNEGSKA (reference sequence). The CDR3 sequence is 15 residues long. The CDR3 here is CSARDRRGRAGEGYF.

This chain joins TRBV7-2 and TRBJ2-7; TCRdb gives TRBD2 as the D gene, but with no DNA this cannot be confirmed. In germline, CDR1 is SGHTA, CDR2 FQGNSA. The length of the CDR3 is 13 residues. The CDR3 loop reads CASSSSNSYEQYF.

The J gene is TRBJ2-3, the V gene TRBV5-6; TCRdb gives TRBD1 as the D gene, but with no DNA this cannot be confirmed. CDR3 length equals 12 residues. CDR1 is SGHDT and CDR2 is YYEEEE in the germline V gene. The CDR3 here is CASSLLWDTQYF.

The chain has TRBV29-1 and TRBJ2-3; the D call of TRBD2 rests on TCRdb alone, since no DNA is present to check it. CDR3 length equals 12 residues. Germline V CDR1 and CDR2: SQVTM, ANQGSEA. CDR3 in amino acids: CSVLSGTDTQYF.

The chain recombines TRBV4-3 with TRBJ2-1; TCRdb's D gene call, TRBD1, goes unchecked for lack of DNA. The CDR3 covers 16 residues. Germline V CDR1 and CDR2: LGHNA, YSLEER. This chain's CDR3 is CASSQAPHGSYNEQFF.

The chain uses TRBV29-1 and TRBJ1-2. The CDR3 loop spans 13 amino acids. The V gene's germline CDR1 is SQVTM and CDR2 ANQGSEA. The CDR3 here is CSVEGFGLYGYTF.

This CDR3 reads CASSLASGSPNYEQYF. The V gene is TRBV5-1, the J gene TRBJ2-7; TCRdb designates TRBD2, a call that cannot be tested without DNA. The V gene's germline CDR1 is SGHRS and CDR2 YFSETQ. The CDR3 is 16 residues long.

The chain carries TRBV7-2 and TRBJ2-1; there is no DNA to check the TCRdb D call of TRBD1. Germline V gives CDR1 SGHTA, CDR2 FQGNSA. This CDR3 spans 15 amino acids. The CDR3 reads CASSLDGQGYNEQFF.

The chain links TRBV5-6 to TRBJ1-5. The CDR3 consists of 15 residues. Germline CDR1 reads SGHDT; CDR2 reads YYEEEE. CDR3: CASSLGGSSNQPQHF.

V usage is TRBV7-2 and J usage is TRBJ1-2; TCRdb reports TRBD1, a call that lacks DNA to check it against. The CDR3 has 15 amino acids. The germline V gene has CDR1 SGHTA and CDR2 FQGNSA. The CDR3 here is CASNLGGSSTYGYTF.

V is TRBV20-1 and J is TRBJ2-7. CDR1 is DFQATT and CDR2 is SNEGSKA in the germline V gene (reference sequence). The CDR3 consists of 11 residues. CDR3 amino acids: CSGGISYEQYF.

V usage is TRBV19 and J usage is TRBJ1-5. This CDR3 comprises 13 residues. The germline V gene has CDR1 LNHDA and CDR2 SQIVND (reference sequence). This chain's CDR3 is CASTKDPNQPQHF.

The gene calls are TRBV7-3 and TRBJ2-2. CDR1 and CDR2 (germline): SGHTA, FQGTGA. The CDR3 totals 13 residues. CDR3 loop: CASSPRATGELFF.

The CDR3 sequence: CSATGAAYNEQFF. The chain recombines TRBV20-1 with TRBJ2-1; TCRdb indicates TRBD1, and absent DNA this call remains unverified. Germline V gene data show CDR1 as DFQATT and CDR2 as SNEGSKA (reference sequence). The CDR3 has 13 residues.

The J gene is TRBJ2-2, the V gene TRBV30; without DNA, the TCRdb call of TRBD1 cannot be checked. Germline V gives CDR1 GTSNPN, CDR2 SVGIG (reference sequence). The CDR3 runs 16 residues. The CDR3 here is CACRGMARLFTGELFF.

The CDR3 is CASSLAVGGDEQFF. This chain connects TRBV7-3 to TRBJ2-1; TCRdb designates TRBD1, a call that cannot be tested without DNA. This CDR3 has 14 residues. Germline V gene lookup returns CDR1 SGHTA and CDR2 FQGTGA.

The V and J genes are TRBV7-3 and TRBJ2-1; TCRdb selects TRBD1, and the lack of DNA leaves this call unchecked. Per germline, CDR1 SGHTA and CDR2 FQGTGA. This CDR3 has 14 amino acids. CDR3 sequence: CASSPFSGGGEQFF.

The chain links TRBV7-2 to TRBJ2-5. Germline V CDR1 and CDR2: SGHTA, FQGNSA. This CDR3 is built from 13 residues. The CDR3: CASSIGWLETQYF.

The V and J genes are TRBV4-1 and TRBJ1-6. The germline CDR1 and CDR2 sequences are MGHRA and YSYEKL. This CDR3 has 16 amino acids. This CDR3 is CASSQQGSSYNSPLHF.